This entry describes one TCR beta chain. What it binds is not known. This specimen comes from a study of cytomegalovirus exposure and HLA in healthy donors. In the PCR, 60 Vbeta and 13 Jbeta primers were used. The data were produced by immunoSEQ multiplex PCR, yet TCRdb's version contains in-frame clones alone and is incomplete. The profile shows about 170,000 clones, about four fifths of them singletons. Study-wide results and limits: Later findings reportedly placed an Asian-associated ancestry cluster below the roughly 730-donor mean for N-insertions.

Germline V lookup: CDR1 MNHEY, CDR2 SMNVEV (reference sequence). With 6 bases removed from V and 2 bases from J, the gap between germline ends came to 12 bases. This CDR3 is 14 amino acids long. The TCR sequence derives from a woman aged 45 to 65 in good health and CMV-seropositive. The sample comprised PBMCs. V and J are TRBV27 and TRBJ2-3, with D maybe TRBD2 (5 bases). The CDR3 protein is CASRKLGDTDTQYF. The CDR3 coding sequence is TGTGCCAGCAGGAAGCTCGGGGACACAGATACGCAGTATTTT.